The rows below give T cell receptor beta chains drawn from one sample of a study of T cell repertoires in cytomegalovirus infection. MiXCR, applied by TCRdb to the reads, yields one record per CDR3 protein. The sample has approximately 1,000,000 distinct CDR3 sequences; less than 40% are singletons. These TCRs are of unknown antigen specificity. Sequencing was performed on cultured CD8+ T cells from PBMCs, taken from culture after CMV antigen stimulation. These receptors were obtained from a human donor in good health (CMV status not recorded). Some clones in this sample may be carry-over from other donors' samples. The CDR3 runs from the conserved cysteine through the conserved F or W. The D gene is left open where the match is weak. The size entry is marked missing in some rows and otherwise reads once, few, many or a size class.

v_call	d_call	clone_size	j_call	cdr3_aa	cdr3_nt
TRBV7-8	-	many	TRBJ1-6	CASSLVGAPLHF	TGTGCCAGCAGCTTAGTCGGGGCACCCCTCCACTTT
TRBV4-1	-	few	TRBJ2-2	CASSQGPQTGELFF	TGCGCCAGCAGCCAAGGGCCGCAAACCGGGGAGCTGTTTTTT
TRBV20-1	TRBD1	-	TRBJ2-5	CSARGTGVVVETQYF	TGCAGTGCTAGAGGGACAGGGGTTGTGGTAGAGACCCAGTACTTC
TRBV6-5	TRBD1	few	TRBJ1-2	CASSYHGTGGSYGYTF	TGTGCCAGCAGTTACCACGGGACAGGGGGAAGCTATGGCTACACCTTC
TRBV6-5	-	-	TRBJ2-7	CASTPSSGTSYEQYF	TGTGCCAGCACCCCATCGAGCGGAACGTCCTACGAGCAGTACTTC
TRBV4-1	-	-	TRBJ2-3	CASSQARDIRKATQYF	TGCGCCAGCAGCCAAGCCCGGGACATAAGAAAGGCTACGCAGTATTTT
TRBV19	-	-	TRBJ1-1	CASTPLGLVTEAFF	TGTGCCAGTACCCCATTGGGGCTTGTCACTGAAGCTTTCTTT
TRBV27	TRBD1	-	TRBJ1-1	CASKWGQGMNTEAFF	TGTGCCAGCAAGTGGGGACAGGGGATGAACACTGAAGCTTTCTTT
TRBV7-4	TRBD2	-	TRBJ2-2	CASSLGSGLNTGELFF	TGTGCCAGCAGCTTAGGTAGCGGGCTGAACACCGGGGAGCTGTTTTTT
TRBV6-6	-	few	TRBJ2-7	CASSYLGEVGYEQYF	TGTGCCAGCAGTTACCTGGGAGAGGTGGGTTACGAGCAGTACTTC
TRBV27	-	-	TRBJ2-3	CASSLSQGADTQYF	TGTGCCAGCAGTTTATCACAGGGCGCAGATACGCAGTATTTT
TRBV7-9	-	few	TRBJ2-3	CASTHPGSTDTQYF	TGTGCCAGCACCCATCCAGGTAGCACAGATACGCAGTATTTT
TRBV4-1	TRBD2	few	TRBJ2-2	CASSQAGGRTGELFF	TGCGCCAGCAGCCAAGCGGGAGGGCGCACCGGGGAGCTGTTTTTT
TRBV2	TRBD1	-	TRBJ1-5	CASSEKPGQGRINQPQHF	TGTGCCAGCAGTGAAAAACCCGGACAGGGCCGAATCAATCAGCCCCAGCATTTT
TRBV5-1	-	-	TRBJ1-2	CASSLDGGYTF	TGTGCCAGCAGCTTAGATGGCGGCTACACCTTC
TRBV7-3	TRBD1	many	TRBJ2-5	CASSRTGGRETQYF	TGTGCCAGCAGCCGAACAGGGGGCCGGGAGACCCAGTACTTC